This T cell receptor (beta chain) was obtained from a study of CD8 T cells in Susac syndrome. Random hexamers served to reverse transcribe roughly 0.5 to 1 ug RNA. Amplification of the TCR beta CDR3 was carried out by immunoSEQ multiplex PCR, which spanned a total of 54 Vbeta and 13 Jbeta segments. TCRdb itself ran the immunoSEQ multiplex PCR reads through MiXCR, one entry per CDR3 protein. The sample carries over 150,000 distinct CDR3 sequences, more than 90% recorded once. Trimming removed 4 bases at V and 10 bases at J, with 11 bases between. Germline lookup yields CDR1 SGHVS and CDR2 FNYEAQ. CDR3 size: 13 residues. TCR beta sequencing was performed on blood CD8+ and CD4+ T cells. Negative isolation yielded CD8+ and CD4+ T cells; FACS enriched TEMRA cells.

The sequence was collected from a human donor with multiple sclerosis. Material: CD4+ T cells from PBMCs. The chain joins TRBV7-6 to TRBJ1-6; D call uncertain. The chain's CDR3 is CASSSTVKSPLHF. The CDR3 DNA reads TGTGCCAGCAGCTCGACGGTCAAATCACCCCTCCACTTT. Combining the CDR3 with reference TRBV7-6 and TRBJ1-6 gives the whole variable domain GAGVSQSPRYKVTKRGQDVALRCDPISGHVSLYWYRQALGQGPEFLTYFNYEAQQDKSGLPNDRFSAERPEGSISTLTIQRTEQRDSAMYRCASSSTVKSPLHFGNGTRLTVT.